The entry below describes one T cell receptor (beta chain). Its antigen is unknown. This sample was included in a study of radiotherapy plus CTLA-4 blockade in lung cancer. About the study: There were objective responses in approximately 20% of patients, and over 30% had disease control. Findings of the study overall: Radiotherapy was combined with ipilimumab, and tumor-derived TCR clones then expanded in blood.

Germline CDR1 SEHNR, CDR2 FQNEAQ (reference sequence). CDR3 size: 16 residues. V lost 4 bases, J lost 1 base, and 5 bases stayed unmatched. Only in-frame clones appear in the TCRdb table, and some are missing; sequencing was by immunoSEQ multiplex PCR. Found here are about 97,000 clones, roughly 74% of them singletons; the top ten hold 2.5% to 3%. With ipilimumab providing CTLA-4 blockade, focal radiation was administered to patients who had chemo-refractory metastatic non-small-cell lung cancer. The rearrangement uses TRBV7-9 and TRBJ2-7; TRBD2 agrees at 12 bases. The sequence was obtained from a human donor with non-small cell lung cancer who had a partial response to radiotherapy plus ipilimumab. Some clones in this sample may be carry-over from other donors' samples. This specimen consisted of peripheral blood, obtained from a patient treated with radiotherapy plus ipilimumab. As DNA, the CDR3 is TGTGCCAGCAGCTCTGTGACTAGCGGGAGTTCCTACGAGCAGTACTTC. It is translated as CASSSVTSGSSYEQYF.